This T cell receptor beta chain was documented in a study of beta chain features in type 1 diabetes. About the research overall: Examination covered some 99,000,000 sorted cells spanning all samples.

Sequenced material consisted of expressed TCRB transcripts (all of the isolated RNA was reverse transcribed). The method was immunoSEQ multiplex PCR; TCRdb's version includes in-frame clones alone and lacks a portion of them. Of under 800,000 clones listed, about 16% were seen once; the top ten hold about 0.087%. The V gene's germline CDR1 is SGHNT and CDR2 YYREEE (reference sequence). The CDR3 sequence is 13 residues long. The germline V and J ends were trimmed by 4 bases and 10 bases, with 18 bases remaining between them. Sequencing was done on a sample of naive CD4+ T cells from blood. The chain uses TRBV5-4 and TRBJ2-7; possible D gene TRBD2, 6 bases. The clonotype originates from a man aged 18 to 35 in good health. CDR3: CASSTPAGRFQYF. In DNA form, the CDR3 reads TGTGCCAGCAGCACCCCGGCAGGGAGGTTTCAGTACTTC.